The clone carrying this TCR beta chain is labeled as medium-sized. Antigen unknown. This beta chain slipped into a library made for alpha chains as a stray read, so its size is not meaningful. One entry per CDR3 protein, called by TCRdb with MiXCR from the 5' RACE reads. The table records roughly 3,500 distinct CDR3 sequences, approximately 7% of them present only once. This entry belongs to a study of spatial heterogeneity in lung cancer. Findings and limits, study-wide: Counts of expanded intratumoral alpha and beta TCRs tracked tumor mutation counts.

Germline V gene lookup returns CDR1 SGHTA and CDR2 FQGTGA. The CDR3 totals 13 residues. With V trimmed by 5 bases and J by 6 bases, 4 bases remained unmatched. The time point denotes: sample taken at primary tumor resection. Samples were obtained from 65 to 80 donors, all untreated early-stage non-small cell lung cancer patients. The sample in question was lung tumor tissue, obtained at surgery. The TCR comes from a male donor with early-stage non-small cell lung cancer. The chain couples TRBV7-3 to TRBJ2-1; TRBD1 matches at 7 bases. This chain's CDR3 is CASSTRDSNEQFF. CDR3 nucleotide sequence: TGTGCCAGCAGCACCCGGGACAGCAATGAGCAGTTCTTC.